This T cell receptor beta chain originates from a study of spatial heterogeneity in lung cancer. Turning to the study itself: Alpha-chain sequences were consistently detected less often than beta-chain sequences.

MiXCR, applied by TCRdb to the 5' RACE reads, yields one record per CDR3 protein. In the table there are 6,000 to 8,000 distinct CDR3 sequences, roughly 7.2% of which are singletons. General observations from the study: Ubiquitous and regional expanded TCR counts mirrored ubiquitous and regional nonsynonymous mutation counts, respectively. The study found that expanded intratumoral alpha and beta TCR counts tracked tumor mutation counts.

Time point defined: sample taken at primary tumor resection. Samples were donated by 72 untreated early-stage non-small cell lung cancer patients. Whole RNA was taken from tumor, nontumor lung or frozen PBMC; it was then sequenced unsorted. This clonotype has a count of ten or more. Antigen unknown. Germline assignment: CDR1 MNHEY and CDR2 SVGAGI. V dropped 6 bases and J dropped 0; count of bases not matched to a gene: 8. The CDR3 length is 17 residues. The material was lung tumor tissue, obtained at surgery. The origin of this receptor is a female donor with early-stage non-small cell lung cancer. The rearrangement uses TRBV6-5 and TRBJ1-6, with 7 bases fitting TRBD1. The CDR3 coding sequence is TGTGCCAGCAGACCGACAGGGCGAGGCTCCTATAATTCACCCCTCCACTTT. Residues: CASRPTGRGSYNSPLHF.